Detailed here is one T cell receptor (beta chain). Its antigen remains undetermined. No base-level quality is on record; no much larger clone is a single base apart. Patients underwent resection in Japan or China between about 2014 and 2017. Histologic diagnosis of each case was confirmed independently by two lung cancer pathologists on H&E slides. DNA was isolated from FFPE tissue using the AllPrep DNA/RNA FFPE Kit. This specimen comes from a study of immune evolution from preneoplasia to lung adenocarcinoma (dated by TCRdb to the early 2020s). Study-level background: Immune contexture across lung adenocarcinoma precursors and invasive adenocarcinoma was profiled using immune gene expression, TCR sequencing and multiplex immunofluorescence. Resected precursor lesions (AAH, AIS, MIA) and invasive adenocarcinomas were compared with paired morphologically normal lung tissue. A total of more than 40 patients contributed TCR sequencing data. Sample size was based on specimen availability rather than a prior power calculation. The immune data were integrated with whole exome sequencing and methylation data from the same cohort of nodules. The overall cohort comprised just under 55 patients with pulmonary nodules who underwent surgical resection. Class I HLA alleles were inferred from exome data with POLYSOLVER, and allele-specific HLA loss was detected with LOHHLA. The study reported that 100 to 120 samples were used for TCR sequencing. Overall results and qualifications from the work: Because all patients came from Japan and China, whether the findings apply to Western populations was uncertain. The findings rested on association rather than direct causation, and larger cohorts with long-term follow-up and longitudinal biopsies were considered necessary. Clonality was highest in normal lung, while later-stage lesions appeared to show lower clonality but higher T cell density and diversity. The highest top T cell clone frequencies were observed in normal lung, and a progressive decrease in top T cell clone frequencies appeared to occur from AAH through AIS, MIA and invasive adenocarcinoma.

The germline V gene yields SGHTA for CDR1 and FQGTGA for CDR2. The germline ends are 17 bases apart after V is trimmed by 5 bases and J by 5 bases. Measured from the cysteine to the phenylalanine, the CDR3 is 15 residues long. This entry keeps only the CDR3 DNA: 45 bases, framed from base 1. The immunoSEQ hsTCRbeta Kit was used to sequence TCR beta CDR3 regions from DNA. As for the authors' bioinformatics: TCR sequencing data were analysed with the ImmunoSEQ Analyzer. T cell clonality was defined as 1 minus Pielou's evenness computed on productive rearrangements. The inverse Simpson index, applied to productive templates, was used to measure T cell diversity. T cell density was expressed as TCR beta template counts normalized to usable DNA, with usable DNA estimated by amplifying and sequencing housekeeping genes. Two-sided Kruskal-Wallis tests were used to compare TCR metrics across histologic stages. The clones in this table, taken by TCRdb from immuneACCESS, are in-frame only. Not every clone is retained; where verified, under half of the shortfall comes from an unresolved V gene, and the cause of the rest is unknown. V and J calls and clone size are those listed in that table; D and trimming were worked out from the DNA. The sample table shows about 5,300 clones, and approximately 79% are seen once. Approximately 27% of the sample belongs to the ten largest clones.

The chain is made from TRBV7-3 and TRBJ2-3; the D region may be TRBD1 or TRBD2, each matching 5 bases equally. The sequence came from a person aged 55-75 years with lung adenocarcinoma. Sequenced input: FFPE normal lung tissue adjacent to the tumor. The CDR3 is CASSPGMGVGDTQYF. The bases are TGTGCCAGCAGCCCGGGTATGGGGGTCGGAGATACGCAGTATTTT.